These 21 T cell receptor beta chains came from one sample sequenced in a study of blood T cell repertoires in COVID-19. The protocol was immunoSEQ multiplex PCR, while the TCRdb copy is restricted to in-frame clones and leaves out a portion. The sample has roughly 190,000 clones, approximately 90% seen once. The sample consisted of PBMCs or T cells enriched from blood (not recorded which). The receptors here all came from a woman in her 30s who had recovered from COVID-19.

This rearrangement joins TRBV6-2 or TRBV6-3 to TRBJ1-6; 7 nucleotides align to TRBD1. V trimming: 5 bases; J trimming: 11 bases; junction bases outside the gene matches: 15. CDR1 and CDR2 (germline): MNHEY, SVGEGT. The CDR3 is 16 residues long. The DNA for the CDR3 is TGTGCCAGCAGTCAGCAGGACAGGCGGAAAGGAGCACCCCTCCACTTT. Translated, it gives CASSQQDRRKGAPLHF.

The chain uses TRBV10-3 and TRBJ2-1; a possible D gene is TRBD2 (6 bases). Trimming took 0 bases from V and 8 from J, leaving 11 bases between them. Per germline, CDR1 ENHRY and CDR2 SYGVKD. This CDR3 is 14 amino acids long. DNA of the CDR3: TGTGCCATCAGTGAGTCGGTAGCGGTCCATGAGCAGTTCTTC. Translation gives CAISESVAVHEQFF.

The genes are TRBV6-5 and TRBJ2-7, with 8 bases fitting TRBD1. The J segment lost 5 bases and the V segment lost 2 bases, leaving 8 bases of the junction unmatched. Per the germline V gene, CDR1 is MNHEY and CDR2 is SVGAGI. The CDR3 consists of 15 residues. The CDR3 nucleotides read TGTGCCAGCAGTTACAAGCAGGGGGCATTACACGAGCAGTACTTC. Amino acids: CASSYKQGALHEQYF.

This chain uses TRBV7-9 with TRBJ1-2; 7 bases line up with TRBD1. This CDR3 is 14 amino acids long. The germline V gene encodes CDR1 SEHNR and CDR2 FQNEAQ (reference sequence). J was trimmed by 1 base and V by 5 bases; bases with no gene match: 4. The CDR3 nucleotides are TGTGCCAGCAGCATAGGGGGCGTTAACTATGGCTACACCTTC. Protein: CASSIGGVNYGYTF.

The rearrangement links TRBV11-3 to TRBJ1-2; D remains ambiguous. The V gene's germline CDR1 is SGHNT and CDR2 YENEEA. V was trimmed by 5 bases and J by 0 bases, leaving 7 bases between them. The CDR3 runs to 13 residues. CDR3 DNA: TGTGCCAGCAGCGCAGTCCCTAACTATGGCTACACCTTC. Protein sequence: CASSAVPNYGYTF.

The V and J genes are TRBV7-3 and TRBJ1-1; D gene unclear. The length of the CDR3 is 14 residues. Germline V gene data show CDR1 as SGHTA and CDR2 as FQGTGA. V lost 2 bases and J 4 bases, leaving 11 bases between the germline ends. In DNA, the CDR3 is TGTGCCAGCAGCTTATATAGGGAGGGCACTGAAGCTTTCTTT. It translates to CASSLYREGTEAFF.

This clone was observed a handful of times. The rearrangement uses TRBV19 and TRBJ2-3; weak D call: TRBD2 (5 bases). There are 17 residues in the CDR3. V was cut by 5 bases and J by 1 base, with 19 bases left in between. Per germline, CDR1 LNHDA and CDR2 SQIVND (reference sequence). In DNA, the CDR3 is TGTGCCAGTAGTCTTAGCCCCCCCGGGATGGGCACAGATACGCAGTATTTT. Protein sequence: CASSLSPPGMGTDTQYF.

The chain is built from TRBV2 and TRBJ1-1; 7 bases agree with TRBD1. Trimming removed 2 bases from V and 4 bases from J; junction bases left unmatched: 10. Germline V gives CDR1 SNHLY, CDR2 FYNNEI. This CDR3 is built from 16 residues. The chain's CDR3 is CASSESVTGALTEAFF. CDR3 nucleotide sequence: TGTGCCAGCAGTGAAAGTGTAACAGGGGCGCTCACTGAAGCTTTCTTT. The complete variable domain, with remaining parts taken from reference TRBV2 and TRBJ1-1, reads EPEVTQTPSHQVTQMGQEVILRCVPISNHLYFYWYRQILGQKVEFLVSFYNNEISEKSEIFDDQFSVERPDGSNFTLKIRSTKLEDSAMYFCASSESVTGALTEAFFGQGTRLTVV.

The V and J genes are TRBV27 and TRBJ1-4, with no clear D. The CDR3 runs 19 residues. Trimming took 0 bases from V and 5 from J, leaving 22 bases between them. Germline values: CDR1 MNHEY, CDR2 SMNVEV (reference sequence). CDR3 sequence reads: CASSLSGRQRPEGNEKLFF. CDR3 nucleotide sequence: TGTGCCAGCAGTTTATCGGGCCGGCAGCGGCCAGAAGGGAATGAAAAACTGTTTTTT.

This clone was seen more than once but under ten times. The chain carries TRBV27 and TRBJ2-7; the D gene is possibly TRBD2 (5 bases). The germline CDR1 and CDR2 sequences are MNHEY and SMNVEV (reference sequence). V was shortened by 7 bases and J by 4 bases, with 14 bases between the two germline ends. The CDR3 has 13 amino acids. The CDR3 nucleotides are TGTGCCAGCAAAGACCTCGGGGTTTACGAGCAGTACTTC. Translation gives CASKDLGVYEQYF.

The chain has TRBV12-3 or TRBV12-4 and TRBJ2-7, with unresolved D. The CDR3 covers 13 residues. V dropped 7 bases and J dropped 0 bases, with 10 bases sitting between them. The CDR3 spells CASTLGYSYEQYF. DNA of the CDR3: TGTGCCAGCACCCTGGGCTACTCCTACGAGCAGTACTTC.

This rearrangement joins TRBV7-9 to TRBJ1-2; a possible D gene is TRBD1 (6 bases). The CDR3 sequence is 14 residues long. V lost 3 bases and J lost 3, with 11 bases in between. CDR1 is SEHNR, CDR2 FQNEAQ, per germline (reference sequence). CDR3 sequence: CASSFPGEHYGYTF. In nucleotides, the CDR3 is TGTGCCAGCAGCTTCCCAGGGGAACACTATGGCTACACCTTC.

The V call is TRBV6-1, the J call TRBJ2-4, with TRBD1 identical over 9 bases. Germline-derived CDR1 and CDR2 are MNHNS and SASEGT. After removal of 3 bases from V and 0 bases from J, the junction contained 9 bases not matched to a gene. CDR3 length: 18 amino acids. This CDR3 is CASSDIRDRVLAKNIQYF. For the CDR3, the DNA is TGTGCCAGCAGTGATATCCGGGACAGGGTGCTAGCCAAAAACATTCAGTACTTC.

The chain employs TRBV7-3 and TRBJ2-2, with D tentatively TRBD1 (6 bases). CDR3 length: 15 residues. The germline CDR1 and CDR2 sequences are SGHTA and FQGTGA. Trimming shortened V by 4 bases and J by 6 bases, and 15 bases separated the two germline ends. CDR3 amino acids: CASSSNREGAGELFF. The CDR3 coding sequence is TGTGCCAGCAGCTCGAACAGGGAAGGGGCCGGGGAGCTGTTTTTT.

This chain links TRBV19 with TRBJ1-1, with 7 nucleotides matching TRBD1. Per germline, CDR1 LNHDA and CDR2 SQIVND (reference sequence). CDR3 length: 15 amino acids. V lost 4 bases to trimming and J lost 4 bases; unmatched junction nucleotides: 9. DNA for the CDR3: TGTGCCAGTAGTAAAGGGGACAGACTCCCCACTGAAGCTTTCTTT. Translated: CASSKGDRLPTEAFF.

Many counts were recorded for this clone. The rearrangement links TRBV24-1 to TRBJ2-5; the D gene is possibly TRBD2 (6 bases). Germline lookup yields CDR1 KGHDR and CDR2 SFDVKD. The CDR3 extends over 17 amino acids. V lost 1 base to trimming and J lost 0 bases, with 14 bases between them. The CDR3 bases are TGTGCCACCAGTGATTTCGGTGGCGGGACGTACCAAGAGACCCAGTACTTC. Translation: CATSDFGGGTYQETQYF.

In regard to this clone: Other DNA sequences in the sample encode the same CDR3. CDR3 residues: CASSLGSQETQYF. The CDR3 nucleotides are TGTGCCAGCAGTTTGGGCTCACAAGAGACCCAGTACTTC. The chain links TRBV12-3 or TRBV12-4 to TRBJ2-5; D ambiguous. Trimming pared 3 bases from V and 2 bases from J, leaving 7 bases between. The length of the CDR3 is 13 residues.

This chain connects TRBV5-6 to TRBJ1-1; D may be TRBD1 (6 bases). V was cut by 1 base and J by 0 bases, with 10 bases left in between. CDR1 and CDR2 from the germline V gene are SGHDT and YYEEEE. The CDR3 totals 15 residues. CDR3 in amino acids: CASSLLDRLNTEAFF. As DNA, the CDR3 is TGTGCCAGCAGCTTGTTGGACAGATTGAACACTGAAGCTTTCTTT.

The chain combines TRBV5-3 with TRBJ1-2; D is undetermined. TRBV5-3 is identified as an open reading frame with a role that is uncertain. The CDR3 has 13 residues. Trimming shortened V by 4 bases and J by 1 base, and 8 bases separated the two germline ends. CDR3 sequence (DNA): TGTGCCAGAAGCCACAGTTTTAACTATGGCTACACCTTC. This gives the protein CARSHSFNYGYTF.

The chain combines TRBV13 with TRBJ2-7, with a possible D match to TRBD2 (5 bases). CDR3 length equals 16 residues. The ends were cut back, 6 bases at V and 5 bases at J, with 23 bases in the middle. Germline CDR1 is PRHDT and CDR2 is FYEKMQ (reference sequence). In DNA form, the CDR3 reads TGTGCCAGCAGGACCTTGCGGGCTCCTCTAAGCCACGAGCAGTACTTC. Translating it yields CASRTLRAPLSHEQYF.

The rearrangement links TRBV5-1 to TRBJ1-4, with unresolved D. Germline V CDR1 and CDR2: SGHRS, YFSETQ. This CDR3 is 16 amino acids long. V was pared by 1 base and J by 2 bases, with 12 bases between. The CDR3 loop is CASSLPLAGTNEKLFF. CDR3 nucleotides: TGCGCCAGCAGCTTGCCCTTGGCGGGGACTAATGAAAAACTGTTTTTT.